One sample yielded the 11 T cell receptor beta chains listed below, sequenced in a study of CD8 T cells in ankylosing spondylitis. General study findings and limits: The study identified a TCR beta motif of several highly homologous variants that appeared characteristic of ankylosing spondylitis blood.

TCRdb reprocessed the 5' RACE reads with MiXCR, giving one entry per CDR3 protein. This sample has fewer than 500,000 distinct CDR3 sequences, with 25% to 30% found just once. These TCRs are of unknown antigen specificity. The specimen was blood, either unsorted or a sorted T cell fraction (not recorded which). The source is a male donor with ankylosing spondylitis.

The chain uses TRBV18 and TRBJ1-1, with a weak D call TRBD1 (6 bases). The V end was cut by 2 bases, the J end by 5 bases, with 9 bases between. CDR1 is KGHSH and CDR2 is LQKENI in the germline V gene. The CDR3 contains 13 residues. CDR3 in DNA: TGTGCCAGCTCACCAAGGACAGTTACTGAAGCTTTCTTT. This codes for CASSPRTVTEAFF.

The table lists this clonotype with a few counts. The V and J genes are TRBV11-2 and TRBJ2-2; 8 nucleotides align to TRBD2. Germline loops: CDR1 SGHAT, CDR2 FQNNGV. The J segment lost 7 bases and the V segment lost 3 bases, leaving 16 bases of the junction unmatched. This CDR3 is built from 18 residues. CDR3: CASSFGSGSLKGIGELFF. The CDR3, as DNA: TGTGCCAGCAGCTTTGGAAGCGGGAGCCTAAAGGGAATCGGGGAGCTGTTTTTT. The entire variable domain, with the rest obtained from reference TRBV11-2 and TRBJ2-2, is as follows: EAGVAQSPRYKIIEKRQSVAFWCNPISGHATLYWYQQILGQGPKLLIQFQNNGVVDDSQLPKDRFSAERLKGVDSTLKIQPAKLEDSAVYLCASSFGSGSLKGIGELFFGEGSRLTVL.

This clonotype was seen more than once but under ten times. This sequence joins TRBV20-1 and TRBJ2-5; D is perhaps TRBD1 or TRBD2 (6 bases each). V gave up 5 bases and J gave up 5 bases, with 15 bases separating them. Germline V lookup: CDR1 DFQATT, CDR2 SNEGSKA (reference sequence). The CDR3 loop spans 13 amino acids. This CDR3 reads CSAYGGQEETQYF. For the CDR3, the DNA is TGCAGTGCTTATGGGGGGCAGGAGGAGACCCAGTACTTC.

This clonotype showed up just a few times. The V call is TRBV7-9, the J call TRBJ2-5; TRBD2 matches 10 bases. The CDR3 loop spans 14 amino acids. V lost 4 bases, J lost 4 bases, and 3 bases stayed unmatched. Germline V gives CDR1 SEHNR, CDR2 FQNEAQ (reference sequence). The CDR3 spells CASSSSGRGETQYF. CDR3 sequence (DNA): TGTGCCAGCAGCTCCAGCGGGAGGGGAGAGACCCAGTACTTC.

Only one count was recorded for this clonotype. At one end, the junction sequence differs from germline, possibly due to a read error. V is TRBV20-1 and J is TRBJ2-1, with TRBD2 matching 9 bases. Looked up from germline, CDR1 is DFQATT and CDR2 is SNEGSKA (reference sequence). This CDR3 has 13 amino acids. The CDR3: CSAGGRVHNEHFF. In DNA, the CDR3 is TGCAGTGCGGGCGGGAGGGTCCACAATGAGCACTTCTTC.

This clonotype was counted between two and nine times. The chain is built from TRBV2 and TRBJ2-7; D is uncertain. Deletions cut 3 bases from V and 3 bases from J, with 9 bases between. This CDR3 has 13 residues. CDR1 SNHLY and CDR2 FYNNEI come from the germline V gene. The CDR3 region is CASSENLYYEQYF. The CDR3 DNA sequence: TGTGCCAGCAGTGAGAACCTTTACTACGAGCAGTACTTC.

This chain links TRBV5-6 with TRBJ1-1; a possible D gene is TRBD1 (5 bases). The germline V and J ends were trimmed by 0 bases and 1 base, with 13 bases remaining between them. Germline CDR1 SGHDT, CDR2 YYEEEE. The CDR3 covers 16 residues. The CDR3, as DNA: TGTGCCAGCAGCTTGGAGTGGGGGAATAGGAACACTGAAGCTTTCTTT. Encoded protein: CASSLEWGNRNTEAFF.

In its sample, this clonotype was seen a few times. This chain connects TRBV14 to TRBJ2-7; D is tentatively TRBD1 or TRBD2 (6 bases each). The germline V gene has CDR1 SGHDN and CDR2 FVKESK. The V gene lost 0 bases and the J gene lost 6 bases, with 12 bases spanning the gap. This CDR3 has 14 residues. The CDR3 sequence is CASSQDRGQGEQYV. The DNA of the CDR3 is TGTGCCAGCAGCCAAGATCGGGGGCAAGGCGAGCAGTACGTC.

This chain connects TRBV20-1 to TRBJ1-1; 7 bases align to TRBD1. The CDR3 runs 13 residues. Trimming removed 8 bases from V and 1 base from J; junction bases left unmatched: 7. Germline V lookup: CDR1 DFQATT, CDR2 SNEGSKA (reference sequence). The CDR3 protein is CSPYKGANTEAFF. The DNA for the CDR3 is TGCAGTCCGTACAAGGGGGCGAACACTGAAGCTTTCTTT.

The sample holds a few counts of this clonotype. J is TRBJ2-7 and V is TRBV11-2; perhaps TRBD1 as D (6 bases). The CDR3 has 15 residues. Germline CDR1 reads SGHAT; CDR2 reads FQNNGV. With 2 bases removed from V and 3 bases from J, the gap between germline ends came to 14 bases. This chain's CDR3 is CASSLLTGQIYEQYF. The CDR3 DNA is TGTGCCAGCAGCTTATTAACTGGACAGATCTACGAGCAGTACTTC.

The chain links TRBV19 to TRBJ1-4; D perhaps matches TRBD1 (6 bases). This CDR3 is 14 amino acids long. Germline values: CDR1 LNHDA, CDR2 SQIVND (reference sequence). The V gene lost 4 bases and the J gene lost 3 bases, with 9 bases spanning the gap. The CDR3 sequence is CASSRTASNEKLFF. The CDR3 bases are TGTGCCAGTAGTAGGACAGCTTCTAATGAAAAACTGTTTTTT.